Listed here are 21 T cell receptor beta chains from one sample, sequenced in a study of blood T cell repertoires in COVID-19. Repertoires were generated with immunoSEQ multiplex PCR, while TCRdb's copy carries only in-frame clones and drops some. The sample contains about 160,000 clones, approximately 80% of which appear only once. Material: peripheral blood. The receptors shown here come from a man in his fifties or sixties with acute or convalescent COVID-19.

CDR3 sequence (DNA): TGTGCCAGCAGCCCTACTAGCGGGGCCTACAATGAGCAGTTCTTC. This encodes CASSPTSGAYNEQFF. The chain couples TRBV2 to TRBJ2-1, with 10 positions matching TRBD2. V gave up 6 bases and J gave up 2 bases; unmatched junction bases: 4. This CDR3 region has 15 residues. The germline V gene has CDR1 SNHLY and CDR2 FYNNEI.

The gene calls are TRBV27 and TRBJ1-1; 8 nucleotides line up with TRBD1. V lost 5 bases, J lost 1 base, and 3 bases stayed unmatched. Germline V gene sequence: CDR1 MNHEY, CDR2 SMNVEV (reference sequence). The CDR3 sequence is 14 residues long. The CDR3 is CASSLGTGNTEAFF. The CDR3 region has the DNA TGTGCCAGCAGTCTAGGGACAGGGAACACTGAAGCTTTCTTT.

The chain links TRBV3-1 (or the pseudogene TRBV3-2) to TRBJ2-1; no clear D. The CDR3 spans 13 residues. V was pared by 2 bases and J by 5 bases, with 7 bases between. Germline-derived CDR1 and CDR2 are LGHDT and YNNKEL (reference sequence). The chain's CDR3 is CASSQSLNNEQFF. CDR3 in DNA: TGTGCCAGCAGCCAAAGCCTCAACAATGAGCAGTTCTTC.

This rearrangement joins TRBV27 to TRBJ2-5; 10 positions match TRBD2. Germline CDR1 and CDR2: MNHEY and SMNVEV (reference sequence). V gave up 1 base and J gave up 1 base; unmatched junction bases: 6. The CDR3 has 17 amino acids. The CDR3 DNA sequence: TGTGCCAGCAGTTTATTCTCCCTAGCGGGGGCCCAAGAGACCCAGTACTTC. Residues: CASSLFSLAGAQETQYF.

The sample holds one count of this clone. This chain uses TRBV6-5 with TRBJ1-2, with 9 bases that match TRBD1. The germline V gene has CDR1 MNHEY and CDR2 SVGAGI. The CDR3 consists of 15 residues. With V trimmed by 6 bases and J by 5 bases, 10 bases remained unmatched. The CDR3 region has the DNA TGTGCCAGCAGCCCGGGACAGGGAATTGGGTATGGCTACACCTTC. Its translation is CASSPGQGIGYGYTF.

The chain is built from TRBV2 and TRBJ2-3, with 8 bases aligning to TRBD2. The CDR3 covers 13 residues. Germline CDR1 is SNHLY and CDR2 is FYNNEI. V lost 4 bases and J lost 8; bases outside the gene matches: 5. The CDR3 sequence: CASSVREGVTQYF. The CDR3 DNA reads as TGTGCCAGCAGTGTTCGGGAGGGGGTTACGCAGTATTTT. Complete variable domain (other parts from reference TRBV2 and TRBJ2-3): EPEVTQTPSHQVTQMGQEVILRCVPISNHLYFYWYRQILGQKVEFLVSFYNNEISEKSEIFDDQFSVERPDGSNFTLKIRSTKLEDSAMYFCASSVREGVTQYFGPGTRLTVL.

The gene calls are TRBV2 and TRBJ1-5; TRBD1 agrees at 9 bases. The CDR3 spans 15 residues. The V and J ends lost 5 bases and 4 bases, in that order; junction bases with no gene match: 6. Germline-derived CDR1 and CDR2 are SNHLY and FYNNEI. The DNA of the CDR3 is TGTGCCAGCAGTCGAACAGGGGGCGGAAATCAGCCCCAGCATTTT. This sequence encodes CASSRTGGGNQPQHF.

The chain is built from TRBV6-5 and TRBJ2-1; TRBD2 matches at 12 bases. The germline gives CDR1 MNHEY, CDR2 SVGAGI. The trim removed 10 bases at V and 7 bases at J, leaving 8 bases unmatched. The CDR3 is 14 residues long. The CDR3 sequence is CATSSGGAGNEQFF. The DNA for the CDR3 is TGTGCCACGTCTAGCGGGGGGGCAGGGAATGAGCAGTTCTTC.

About this clone itself: At one end the junction does not follow the germline gene, possibly because of a read error. The chain combines TRBV7-2 with TRBJ2-7; the match to TRBD1 covers 7 bases. The CDR3 has 13 residues. From germline, CDR1 is SGHTA and CDR2 FQGNSA. CDR3 protein: CASSFATGKESWW. The CDR3 bases are TGTGCCAGCAGCTTTGCGACAGGGAAGGAATCCTGGTGG.

J is TRBJ2-2 and V is TRBV6-2 or TRBV6-3; D unresolved. Germline V gene sequence: CDR1 MNHEY, CDR2 SVGEGT. V gave up 2 bases and J gave up 6 bases, with 10 bases separating them. The CDR3 loop spans 14 amino acids. CDR3 region: CASSYNMVPGELFF. As DNA, the CDR3 is TGTGCCAGCAGTTACAACATGGTTCCCGGGGAGCTGTTTTTT.

The CDR3 DNA reads as TGTGCCAGGGTCCTTTTGGGCAACAATGGCTACACCTTC. Translating gives CARVLLGNNGYTF. The chain uses TRBV2 and TRBJ1-2; D not certain. The length of the CDR3 is 13 residues. Germline assignment: CDR1 SNHLY and CDR2 FYNNEI. V was clipped by 9 bases and J by 6 bases, with 17 bases between them.

The V call is TRBV9, the J call TRBJ2-1; 9 bases align to TRBD1. The germline CDR1 and CDR2 sequences are SGDLS and YYNGEE. The CDR3 runs to 15 residues. The ends lost 3 bases at V and 5 bases at J; junction bases unmatched: 6. The CDR3, as DNA: TGTGCCAGCAGCGCCACCGGGACAGGGAACAATGAGCAGTTCTTC. It encodes CASSATGTGNNEQFF.

The chain carries TRBV4-1 and TRBJ2-5; TRBD1 agrees at 9 bases. Trimming cost V 3 bases and J 5 bases; bases outside gene matches: 7. The CDR3 extends over 15 amino acids. Looked up from germline, CDR1 is MGHRA and CDR2 is YSYEKL. CDR3 DNA sequence: TGCGCCAGCAGCCACTCCGGGACAGGGAGGGAGACCCAGTACTTC. As protein: CASSHSGTGRETQYF.

The chain joins TRBV30 to TRBJ1-6; the match to TRBD1 covers 9 bases. CDR3 length: 14 amino acids. Germline CDR1 is GTSNPN and CDR2 is SVGIG (reference sequence). Germline trimming cut 3 bases from V and 9 bases from J; bases unmatched to any gene: 6. CDR3 sequence: CAWRGTGSFSPLHF. In nucleotides, the CDR3 is TGTGCCTGGAGGGGGACAGGGAGTTTTTCACCCCTCCACTTT. The full variable domain, in which reference TRBV30 and TRBJ1-6 provide the parts outside the CDR3, is SQTIHQWPATLVQPVGSPLSLECTVEGTSNPNLYWYRQAAGRGLQLLFYSVGIGQISSEVPQNLSASRPQDRQFILSSKKLLLSDSGFYLCAWRGTGSFSPLHFGNGTRLTVT.

The chain's CDR3 is CAISESLRTSGNNEQFF. DNA of the CDR3: TGTGCCATCAGTGAGTCCCTAAGGACTAGCGGGAACAATGAGCAGTTCTTC. The V call is TRBV10-3, the J call TRBJ2-1; 12 bases map to TRBD2. With V trimmed by 0 bases and J by 5 bases, 5 bases remained unmatched. CDR3 length equals 17 residues. Looked up from germline, CDR1 is ENHRY and CDR2 is SYGVKD.

With regard to this clone: The same CDR3 can be traced to other DNA sequences in this sample. The rearrangement uses TRBV9 and TRBJ2-5, with 7 bases matching TRBD2. CDR1 SGDLS and CDR2 YYNGEE come from the germline V gene. Trimming cost V 0 bases and J 4 bases; bases outside gene matches: 3. This CDR3 has 14 amino acids. The CDR3 sequence: CASSVGGGRETQYF. CDR3 nucleotides: TGTGCCAGCAGCGTAGGCGGGGGAAGAGAGACCCAGTACTTC.

The J gene is TRBJ1-2, the V gene TRBV7-8, with 7 bases fitting TRBD1. With V trimmed by 5 bases and J by 8 bases, 14 bases remained unmatched. The CDR3 length is 15 residues. Germline V gives CDR1 SGHVS, CDR2 FQNEAQ. The CDR3 nucleotides are TGTGCCAGCAGCCTCTCCGGGGACAGTCTAGGCGGCTACACCTTC. This encodes CASSLSGDSLGGYTF.

In nucleotides, the CDR3 is TGTGCCAGCAGCTTAGGCGCAGGGGACTATGGCTACACCTTC. It codes for CASSLGAGDYGYTF. The V gene is TRBV7-9, the J gene TRBJ1-2, with D possibly being TRBD1 (6 bases). V lost 1 base and J 3 bases, leaving 9 bases between the germline ends. CDR3 length equals 14 residues. CDR1 SEHNR and CDR2 FQNEAQ come from the germline V gene (reference sequence). Full variable domain (rest looked up from reference TRBV7-9 and TRBJ1-2): DTGVSQNPRHKITKRGQNVTFRCDPISEHNRLYWYRQTLGQGPEFLTYFQNEAQLEKSRLLSDRFSAERPKGSFSTLEIQRTEQGDSAMYLCASSLGAGDYGYTFGSGTRLTVV.

CDR3 amino acids: CASSQEGTSSYNEQFF. CDR3 nucleotides: TGTGCCAGCAGCCAAGAGGGGACTAGCTCCTACAATGAGCAGTTCTTC. The chain combines TRBV14 with TRBJ2-1; 8 nucleotides agree with TRBD2. The CDR3 length is 16 residues. CDR1 SGHDN and CDR2 FVKESK come from the germline V gene. Trimming removed 0 bases from V and 0 bases from J; junction bases left unmatched: 1. Combining the CDR3 with reference TRBV14 and TRBJ2-1 gives the whole variable domain EAGVTQFPSHSVIEKGQTVTLRCDPISGHDNLYWYRRVMGKEIKFLLHFVKESKQDESGMPNNRFLAERTGGTYSTLKVQPAELEDSGVYFCASSQEGTSSYNEQFFGPGTRLTVL.

The genes are TRBV12-3 or TRBV12-4 and TRBJ1-2; a weak D match, TRBD1 (6 bases). Trimming took 6 bases from V and 7 from J, leaving 15 bases between them. The CDR3 is made up of 13 amino acids. CDR3 nucleotide sequence: TGTGCCAGCAGCCCAGGGGAATTAAGTGGCTACACCTTC. Amino acid sequence: CASSPGELSGYTF.

The chain recombines TRBV4-3 with TRBJ2-7, with a tentative D call TRBD1 (6 bases). The germline V and J ends were trimmed by 5 bases and 6 bases, with 14 bases remaining between them. Germline CDR1 and CDR2: LGHNA and YSLEER. CDR3 length: 13 residues. CDR3 nucleotides: TGCGCCAGCAGCACAACTAGGGGGAGCGAGCAGTACTTC. Protein sequence: CASSTTRGSEQYF.